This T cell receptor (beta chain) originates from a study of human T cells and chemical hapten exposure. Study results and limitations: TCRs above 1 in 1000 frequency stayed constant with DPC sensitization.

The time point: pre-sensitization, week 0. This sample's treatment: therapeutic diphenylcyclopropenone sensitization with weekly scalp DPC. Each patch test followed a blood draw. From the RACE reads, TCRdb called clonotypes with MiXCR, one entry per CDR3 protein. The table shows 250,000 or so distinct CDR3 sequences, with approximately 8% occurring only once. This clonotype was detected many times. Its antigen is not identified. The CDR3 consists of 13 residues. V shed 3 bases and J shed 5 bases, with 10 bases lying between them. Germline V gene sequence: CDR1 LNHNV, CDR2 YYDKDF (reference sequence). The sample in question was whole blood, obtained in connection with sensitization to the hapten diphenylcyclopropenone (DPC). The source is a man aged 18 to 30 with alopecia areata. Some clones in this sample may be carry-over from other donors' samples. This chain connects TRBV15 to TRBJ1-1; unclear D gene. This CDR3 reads CATSRKEGTEAFF. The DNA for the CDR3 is TGTGCCACCAGCAGGAAAGAGGGAACTGAAGCTTTCTTT.